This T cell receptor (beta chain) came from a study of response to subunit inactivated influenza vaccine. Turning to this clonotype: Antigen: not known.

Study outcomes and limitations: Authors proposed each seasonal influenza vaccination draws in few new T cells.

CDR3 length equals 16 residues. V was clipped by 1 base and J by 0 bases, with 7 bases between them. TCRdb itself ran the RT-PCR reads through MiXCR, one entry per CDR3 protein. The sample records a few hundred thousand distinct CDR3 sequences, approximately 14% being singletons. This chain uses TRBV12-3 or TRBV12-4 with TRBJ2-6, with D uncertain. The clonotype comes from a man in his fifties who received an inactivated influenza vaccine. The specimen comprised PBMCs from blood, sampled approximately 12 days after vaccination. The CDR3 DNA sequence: TGTGCCAGCAGTTTAGAACGGCTCTCTGGGGCCAACGTCCTGACTTTC. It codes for CASSLERLSGANVLTF.